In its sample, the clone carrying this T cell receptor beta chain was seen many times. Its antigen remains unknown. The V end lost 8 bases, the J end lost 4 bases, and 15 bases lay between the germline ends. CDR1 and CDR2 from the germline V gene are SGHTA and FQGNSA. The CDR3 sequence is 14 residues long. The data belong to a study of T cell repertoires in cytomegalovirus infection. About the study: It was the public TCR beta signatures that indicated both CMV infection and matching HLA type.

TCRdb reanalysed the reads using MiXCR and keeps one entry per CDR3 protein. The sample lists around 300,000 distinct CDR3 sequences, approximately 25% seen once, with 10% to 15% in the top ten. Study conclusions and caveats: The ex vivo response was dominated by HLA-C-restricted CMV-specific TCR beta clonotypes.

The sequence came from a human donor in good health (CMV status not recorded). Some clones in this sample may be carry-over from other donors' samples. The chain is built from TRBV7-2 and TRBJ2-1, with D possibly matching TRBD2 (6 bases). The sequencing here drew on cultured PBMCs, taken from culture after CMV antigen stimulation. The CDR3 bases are TGTGCCAGCGCCCGGTCTAGCGTATACAATGAGCAGTTCTTC. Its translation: CASARSSVYNEQFF.